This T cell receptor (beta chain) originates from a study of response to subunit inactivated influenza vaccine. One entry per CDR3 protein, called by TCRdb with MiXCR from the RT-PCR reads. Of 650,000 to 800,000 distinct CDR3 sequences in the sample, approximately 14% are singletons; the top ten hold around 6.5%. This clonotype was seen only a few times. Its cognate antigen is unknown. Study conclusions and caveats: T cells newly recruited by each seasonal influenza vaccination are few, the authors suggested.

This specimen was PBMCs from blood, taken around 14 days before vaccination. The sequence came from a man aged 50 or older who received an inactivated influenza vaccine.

This CDR3 reads CSVDQIAGGSDTQYF. The DNA of the CDR3 is TGCAGCGTTGATCAGATCGCGGGAGGGTCAGATACGCAGTATTTT. The chain has TRBV29-1 and TRBJ2-3, with 9 positions matching TRBD2. The CDR3 has 15 amino acids. Trimming removed 3 bases from V and 4 bases from J; junction bases left unmatched: 8. Germline V gene sequence: CDR1 SQVTM, CDR2 ANQGSEA.